The 20 T cell receptor beta chains reported below all come from one sample, sequenced in a study of blood T cell repertoires in COVID-19. Only in-frame clones appear in the TCRdb table, and some are missing; sequencing was by immunoSEQ multiplex PCR. The sample yields more than 300,000 clones, about 89% seen once. The sequenced sample consisted of peripheral blood. Receptors originate from a man between 18 and 35 years old who had recovered from COVID-19.

V usage is TRBV25-1 and J usage is TRBJ1-1; D call uncertain. Trimming removed 1 base at V and 6 bases at J, with 12 bases between. CDR3 size: 14 residues. Germline CDR1 and CDR2: MGHDK and SYGVNS. The CDR3 loop is CASSELEGIAEAFF. The CDR3 DNA sequence: TGTGCCAGCAGTGAATTGGAGGGTATCGCTGAAGCTTTCTTT.

The gene calls are TRBV5-1 and TRBJ1-1; D is undetermined. The germline V gene has CDR1 SGHRS and CDR2 YFSETQ. V lost 5 bases and J 6 bases, leaving 17 bases between the germline ends. The CDR3 consists of 14 residues. The CDR3 DNA sequence: TGCGCCAGCAGTTCCGATTTATCGGTATCTGAAGCTTTCTTT. It is translated as CASSSDLSVSEAFF.

The J gene is TRBJ1-2, the V gene TRBV4-2; possibly TRBD1 for D (5 bases). The germline V gene has CDR1 LGHNA and CDR2 YNFKEQ. This CDR3 spans 12 amino acids. V was clipped by 3 bases and J by 7 bases, with 9 bases between them. This chain's CDR3 is CASSQDGGGYTF. The CDR3, as DNA: TGTGCCAGCAGCCAGGACGGGGGTGGCTACACCTTC.

The rearrangement uses TRBV9 and TRBJ2-2, with D hard to call. Germline CDR1 reads SGDLS; CDR2 reads YYNGEE. This CDR3 spans 15 amino acids. V lost 0 bases, J lost 4 bases, and 10 bases lay in between. CDR3 coding DNA: TGTGCCAGCAGCGTAGTCGGTGAAAGCACCGGGGAGCTGTTTTTT. It translates to CASSVVGESTGELFF.

The gene calls are TRBV6-5 and TRBJ2-7; 11 bases line up with TRBD2. The CDR3 runs to 15 residues. Germline V gene lookup returns CDR1 MNHEY and CDR2 SVGAGI. V shed 2 bases, J shed 11 bases, and the junction held 11 bases outside the gene matches. The CDR3 DNA sequence: TGTGCCAGCAGTTACGGTCCTACTAGCGGGAGTTCGGAGTACTTC. It encodes CASSYGPTSGSSEYF.

This chain joins TRBV15 and TRBJ2-5; tentative D call: TRBD1 (5 bases). The CDR3 runs to 14 residues. The germline V gene encodes CDR1 LNHNV and CDR2 YYDKDF (reference sequence). The V gene lost 7 bases and the J gene lost 4 bases, with 16 bases spanning the gap. CDR3 DNA: TGTGCCACCACCCCCGACAGCTTCCCAGAGACCCAGTACTTC. Translated: CATTPDSFPETQYF.

The chain employs TRBV7-2 and TRBJ2-7; TRBD2 might be the D (6 bases). The germline CDR1 and CDR2 sequences are SGHTA and FQGNSA. Trimming took off 2 bases at V and 0 bases at J, with 8 bases between the two ends. The CDR3 extends over 14 amino acids. CDR3 DNA sequence: TGTGCCAGCAGCTTACCGACTAGCTCCTACGAGCAGTACTTC. This sequence encodes CASSLPTSSYEQYF. The variable domain in full, completed from reference TRBV7-2 and TRBJ2-7, reads GAGVSQSPSNKVTEKGKDVELRCDPISGHTALYWYRQSLGQGLEFLIYFQGNSAPDKSGLPSDRFSAERTGGSVSTLTIQRTQQEDSAVYLCASSLPTSSYEQYFGPGTRLTVT.

The rearrangement joins TRBV19 to TRBJ1-4; 9 bases agree with TRBD1. The CDR3 contains 15 residues. CDR1 is LNHDA and CDR2 is SQIVND in the germline V gene (reference sequence). With 5 bases clipped from V and 7 bases from J, the junction kept 8 bases outside the gene matches. CDR3 protein: CASSPIGTGIEKLFF. The CDR3 coding sequence is TGTGCCAGTAGTCCAATCGGGACAGGGATTGAAAAACTGTTTTTT.

CDR3 in DNA: TGTGCCAGCAGCCAAGATATCCAGCCCGCGGGGGAAAAACTGTTTTTT. Its protein is CASSQDIQPAGEKLFF. This rearrangement joins TRBV14 to TRBJ1-4; D gene ambiguous. This CDR3 has 16 residues. Germline V lookup: CDR1 SGHDN, CDR2 FVKESK. V gave up 0 bases and J gave up 8 bases, with 16 bases separating them.

CDR3 amino acids: CASSSTGGNTEAFF. The CDR3 DNA reads TGTGCCAGCAGTTCAACCGGGGGGAACACTGAAGCTTTCTTT. V and J are TRBV7-2 and TRBJ1-1; a weak D match, TRBD1 (5 bases). Trimming removed 6 bases at V and 1 base at J, with 12 bases between. Germline V gene sequence: CDR1 SGHTA, CDR2 FQGNSA. This CDR3 comprises 14 residues.

This chain links TRBV19 with TRBJ2-6, with D possibly matching TRBD1 (5 bases). The V and J ends lost 5 bases and 2 bases respectively, with 19 bases between them. The germline V gene has CDR1 LNHDA and CDR2 SQIVND (reference sequence). The CDR3 consists of 18 residues. The CDR3 nucleotides are TGTGCCAGTAGTCTCGACGGAACAGGAGTCACTGGGGCCAACGTCCTGACTTTC. Protein sequence: CASSLDGTGVTGANVLTF.

The chain uses TRBV27 and TRBJ2-5, with 7 bases fitting TRBD2. CDR1 and CDR2 from the germline V gene are MNHEY and SMNVEV (reference sequence). The V segment lost 8 bases and the J segment 2 bases; nucleotides outside the gene matches: 8. The CDR3 consists of 14 residues. As DNA, the CDR3 is TGTGCCAGCCAATCCGGGACTACACAAGAGACCCAGTACTTC. Translated: CASQSGTTQETQYF.

V usage is TRBV5-1 and J usage is TRBJ2-5; weak D call: TRBD2 (6 bases). Germline CDR1 and CDR2: SGHRS and YFSETQ. V was shortened by 4 bases and J by 6 bases, with 13 bases between the two germline ends. CDR3 length: 13 residues. In DNA form, the CDR3 reads TGCGCCAGCAGCCGCGGGGAGGACAAGACCCAGTACTTC. Its protein product is CASSRGEDKTQYF.

The chain carries TRBV5-1 and TRBJ1-3; D ambiguous. V lost 0 bases to trimming and J lost 0 bases, with 10 bases between them. The V gene's germline CDR1 is SGHRS and CDR2 YFSETQ. The CDR3 sequence is 16 residues long. The CDR3 coding sequence is TGCGCCAGCAGCTTGGACAGTGTGAACTCTGGAAACACCATATATTTT. Translating it yields CASSLDSVNSGNTIYF.

This chain connects TRBV12-3 or TRBV12-4 to TRBJ2-1; no definite D call. The CDR3 runs 12 residues. V dropped 3 bases and J dropped 8 bases, with 8 bases sitting between them. The CDR3 nucleotides read TGTGCCAGCAGTTTTAGTGCGGATGAGCAGTTCTTC. It translates to CASSFSADEQFF.

The rearrangement uses TRBV7-2 and TRBJ1-6; tentative D call: TRBD1 (6 bases). Germline V gene data show CDR1 as SGHTA and CDR2 as FQGNSA. V shed 1 base and J shed 0 bases, with 16 bases lying between them. The CDR3 consists of 19 residues. The CDR3 sequence is CASSLDFRTDSSYNSPLHF. CDR3 coding DNA: TGTGCCAGCAGCTTAGATTTCAGGACAGATAGCTCCTATAATTCACCCCTCCACTTT.

This chain uses TRBV3-1 (or the pseudogene TRBV3-2) with TRBJ1-6; D might be TRBD1 (5 bases). Looked up from germline, CDR1 is LGHDT and CDR2 is YNNKEL (reference sequence). Trimming left V 0 bases short and J 10 bases short, with 7 bases between. The CDR3 consists of 13 residues. Here the CDR3 DNA reads TGTGCCAGCAGCCAAGACAGGGCCTCACCCCTCCACTTT. This sequence encodes CASSQDRASPLHF.

The chain combines TRBV5-6 with TRBJ1-5; TRBD1 aligns across 9 bases. The V and J ends lost 4 bases and 6 bases, in that order; junction bases with no gene match: 2. This CDR3 has 13 amino acids. The V gene's germline CDR1 is SGHDT and CDR2 YYEEEE. CDR3 DNA sequence: TGTGCCAGCAGCGTGGACAGGGGTCAGCCCCAGCATTTT. Translated: CASSVDRGQPQHF.

The chain combines TRBV13 with TRBJ1-1, with D possibly TRBD1 on 5 matching bases. The V end lost 0 bases, the J end lost 7 bases, and 12 bases lay between the germline ends. The germline gives CDR1 PRHDT, CDR2 FYEKMQ (reference sequence). This CDR3 contains 14 residues. DNA of the CDR3: TGTGCCAGCAGCTTAGGGAGGCAGGGACTTGAAGCTTTCTTT. Its translation is CASSLGRQGLEAFF.

The chain has TRBV3-1 (or the pseudogene TRBV3-2) and TRBJ1-2; tentative D call: TRBD1 (5 bases). Trimming removed 0 bases from V and 8 bases from J, with 16 bases in between. The CDR3 contains 15 residues. CDR1 is LGHDT, CDR2 YNNKEL, per germline (reference sequence). In DNA, the CDR3 is TGTGCCAGCAGCCAAGATGGCGCCGCAGGGTGGGGCTACACCTTC. Translation gives CASSQDGAAGWGYTF.